Below are 15 T cell receptor beta chains sequenced from a single sample in a study of cytomegalovirus exposure and HLA in healthy donors. PCR employed 60 Vbeta and 13 Jbeta primers. Profiling relied on immunoSEQ multiplex PCR, and the TCRdb table lists in-frame clones only, not all of them. In the table there are 90,000 to 110,000 clones, 70% to 80% of which are singletons. The sample taken for sequencing was PBMCs. The source of these receptors is a middle-aged man in good health and CMV-seronegative.

In its sample, this clone was seen a few times. Within the sample, other DNA sequences also encode this same CDR3. The chain links TRBV6-5 to TRBJ2-7, with TRBD1 matching 11 bases. The CDR3 is 14 residues long. The junction had 1 base not matched to a gene; V was cut back by 2 bases and J by 4 bases. Germline V gives CDR1 MNHEY, CDR2 SVGAGI. This chain's CDR3 is CASSYRDRGYEQYF. Written as DNA, the CDR3 is TGTGCCAGCAGTTACCGGGACAGGGGGTACGAGCAGTACTTC.

This chain links TRBV18 with TRBJ1-4, with D uncertain. Between the trimmed V and J ends, which lost 2 bases and 7 bases, there was a span of 11 bases. The CDR3 has 14 amino acids. Germline CDR1 and CDR2: KGHSH and LQKENI. The CDR3 spells CASSPSLGGEKLFF. CDR3 sequence (DNA): TGTGCCAGCTCACCATCCCTAGGAGGTGAAAAACTGTTTTTT.

The chain recombines TRBV2 with TRBJ2-7; D not certain. The length of the CDR3 is 14 residues. Germline V gene data show CDR1 as SNHLY and CDR2 as FYNNEI. Trimming removed 4 bases from V and 4 bases from J, with 14 bases in between. CDR3 sequence: CASSVYRGYYEQYF. The CDR3 coding sequence is TGTGCCAGCAGTGTTTACCGCGGTTATTACGAGCAGTACTTC.

V gene TRBV11-2 combines with J gene TRBJ1-4, with D maybe TRBD1 (5 bases). CDR1 and CDR2 from the germline V gene are SGHAT and FQNNGV. V was trimmed by 0 bases and J by 10 bases, leaving 15 bases between them. The CDR3 has 15 amino acids. In nucleotides, the CDR3 is TGTGCCAGCAGCTTAGATGGGGCCCCAGTCGGAAAACTGTTTTTT. It encodes CASSLDGAPVGKLFF.

This clone was seen only a few times. The chain uses TRBV27 and TRBJ2-3; TRBD2 aligns across 8 bases. The germline CDR1 and CDR2 sequences are MNHEY and SMNVEV (reference sequence). Trimming removed 6 bases from V and 4 bases from J; junction bases left unmatched: 15. This CDR3 has 17 residues. The CDR3 region has the DNA TGTGCCAGCAGGGGGATTGGTTACGCTAGCGGGCCAGATACGCAGTATTTT. Its translation: CASRGIGYASGPDTQYF.

This chain uses TRBV7-9 with TRBJ1-2; possibly TRBD1 for D (5 bases). The V end lost 2 bases, the J end lost 3 bases, and 13 bases lay between the germline ends. Germline V gene data show CDR1 as SEHNR and CDR2 as FQNEAQ (reference sequence). The CDR3 sequence is 15 residues long. The CDR3 sequence is CASSLIIQGDYGYTF. Written as DNA, the CDR3 is TGTGCCAGCAGCTTAATCATCCAGGGCGACTATGGCTACACCTTC.

This clone has just one count. The V and J genes are TRBV7-9 and TRBJ2-7; 15 bases align to TRBD2. The CDR3 contains 15 residues. Germline CDR1 and CDR2: SEHNR and FQNEAQ (reference sequence). The V segment lost 3 bases and the J segment 6 bases; nucleotides outside the gene matches: 3. Here the CDR3 reads CASSLGLAGGPEQYF. CDR3 DNA sequence: TGTGCCAGCAGCTTGGGACTAGCGGGGGGTCCCGAGCAGTACTTC.

V usage is TRBV7-6 and J usage is TRBJ1-6, with TRBD1 identical over 7 bases. This CDR3 spans 14 amino acids. Germline values: CDR1 SGHVS, CDR2 FNYEAQ. The ends lost 1 base at V and 9 bases at J; junction bases unmatched: 3. This chain's CDR3 is CASSLERQGSPLHF. The CDR3 DNA reads TGTGCCAGCAGCTTAGAAAGACAGGGTTCACCCCTCCACTTT.

This clone has just one count. J is TRBJ2-1 and V is TRBV18; 8 nucleotides match TRBD1. With V trimmed by 5 bases and J by 10 bases, 4 bases remained unmatched. The CDR3 has 12 amino acids. Germline V gene data show CDR1 as KGHSH and CDR2 as LQKENI. This CDR3 is CASSARDREQFF. The CDR3 coding sequence is TGTGCCAGCTCAGCCCGGGACAGGGAGCAGTTCTTC.

The chain carries TRBV11-3 and TRBJ1-6; tentatively, D is TRBD1 (6 bases). CDR3 size: 14 residues. The germline V gene has CDR1 SGHNT and CDR2 YENEEA. Trimming shortened V by 1 base and J by 11 bases, and 12 bases separated the two germline ends. DNA for the CDR3: TGTGCCAGCAGCTTAGCCAGGGGCACTCCACCCCTCCACTTT. It is translated as CASSLARGTPPLHF.

This clone was seen more than once but under ten times. V gene TRBV5-1 combines with J gene TRBJ2-1; 11 nucleotides line up with TRBD2. This CDR3 contains 15 residues. V trimming: 4 bases; J trimming: 4 bases; junction bases outside the gene matches: 4. Germline V lookup: CDR1 SGHRS, CDR2 YFSETQ. For the CDR3, the DNA is TGCGCCAGCAGCACTCCTAGCGGGAGGTACAATGAGCAGTTCTTC. Protein product: CASSTPSGRYNEQFF.

J is TRBJ2-7 and V is TRBV27; a weak D match, TRBD2 (7 bases). CDR3 length: 15 residues. Germline CDR1 is MNHEY and CDR2 is SMNVEV (reference sequence). Trimming removed 2 bases at V and 3 bases at J, with 14 bases between. Written as DNA, the CDR3 is TGTGCCAGCAGTTTACGGGGGGCCCCCAGCTACGAGCAGTACTTC. It codes for CASSLRGAPSYEQYF.

Only a few counts were recorded for this clone. The chain joins TRBV5-6 to TRBJ2-7, with TRBD2 matching 7 bases. The CDR3 is 16 residues long. J was trimmed by 3 bases and V by 2 bases; bases with no gene match: 11. The V gene's germline CDR1 is SGHDT and CDR2 YYEEEE. CDR3 sequence: CASSFKTGGQYYEQYF. In DNA form, the CDR3 reads TGTGCCAGCAGCTTTAAAACGGGAGGCCAATACTACGAGCAGTACTTC.

This rearrangement joins TRBV4-1 to TRBJ2-5, with D possibly matching TRBD1 (6 bases). Germline V gene sequence: CDR1 MGHRA, CDR2 YSYEKL. This CDR3 has 15 residues. Between the trimmed V and J ends, which lost 1 base and 0 bases, there was a span of 9 bases. CDR3 sequence reads: CASSQAGHNQETQYF. CDR3 nucleotides: TGCGCCAGCAGCCAAGCGGGACACAACCAAGAGACCCAGTACTTC.

This chain links TRBV6-4 with TRBJ1-2, with 12 bases matching TRBD1. The CDR3 sequence is 15 residues long. The germline CDR1 and CDR2 sequences are MRHNA and SNTAGT. Germline trimming cut 2 bases from V and 4 bases from J; bases unmatched to any gene: 2. For the CDR3, the DNA is TGTGCCAGCAGTGACGGGACAGGGGGCGTCTATGGCTACACCTTC. Protein product: CASSDGTGGVYGYTF.